This T cell receptor (beta chain) was retrieved from a study of identical twins. This clonotype was counted between two and nine times. The antigen is unknown. Findings and caveats of the study: Abundant cord blood beta clonotypes carried fewer insertions; memory repertoires showed none.

V lost 5 bases, J lost 2 bases, and 13 bases lay in between. In germline, CDR1 is MNHEY, CDR2 SVGEGT. The CDR3 loop spans 14 amino acids. TCRdb re-derived calls from the 5' RACE reads in MiXCR, one entry per CDR3 protein. The table lists about 690,000 distinct CDR3 sequences, 5.5% to 6.5% of them singletons. This receptor was identified in a man between 18 and 29 years old in good health. Sample: naive T cells sorted from blood. The J gene is TRBJ2-7, the V gene TRBV6-2 or TRBV6-3, with D perhaps TRBD2 (6 bases). The CDR3 coding sequence is TGTGCCAGCAGTGGGAGGACTAACCCCTACGAGCAGTACGTC. Amino acid sequence: CASSGRTNPYEQYV.